Each of the 24 T cell receptor beta chains below was sequenced from the same sample in a study of T cell responses to AZD1222 COVID-19 vaccine. Method: immunoSEQ multiplex PCR; TCRdb's copy keeps in-frame clones and lacks some. Of around 150,000 clones listed, about nine tenths are singletons. This sample comprised peripheral blood, obtained on day 0 of MenACWY control vaccination. These receptors were obtained from an adult in good health.

The genes are TRBV11-3 and TRBJ2-1, with D perhaps matching TRBD1 (5 bases). Germline V gene sequence: CDR1 SGHNT, CDR2 YENEEA. The CDR3 is 15 residues long. V was pared by 1 base and J by 3 bases, with 10 bases between. As DNA, the CDR3 is TGTGCCAGCAGCTTAGCAGGGTTCGGCTACAATGAGCAGTTCTTC. It encodes CASSLAGFGYNEQFF. Full variable domain (rest looked up from reference TRBV11-3 and TRBJ2-1): EAGVVQSPRYKIIEKKQPVAFWCNPISGHNTLYWYLQNLGQGPELLIRYENEEAVDDSQLPKDRFSAERLKGVDSTLKIQPAELGDSAVYLCASSLAGFGYNEQFFGPGTRLTVL.

The chain employs TRBV12-3 or TRBV12-4 and TRBJ1-1; weak D call: TRBD1 (6 bases). The CDR3 extends over 11 amino acids. The V gene lost 7 bases and the J gene lost 8 bases, with 11 bases spanning the gap. This chain's CDR3 is CASKKGGEAFF. In DNA form, the CDR3 reads TGTGCCAGCAAAAAGGGGGGAGAAGCTTTCTTT.

The J gene is TRBJ2-7, the V gene TRBV19; D remains ambiguous. Per germline, CDR1 LNHDA and CDR2 SQIVND (reference sequence). V shed 3 bases and J shed 7 bases, with 13 bases lying between them. The CDR3 runs to 13 residues. CDR3 sequence: CASSIVPPGEQYF. CDR3 in DNA: TGTGCCAGTAGTATCGTACCCCCTGGAGAGCAGTACTTC.

The chain couples TRBV2 to TRBJ1-1, with D perhaps TRBD1 (5 bases). The CDR3 has 13 residues. CDR1 SNHLY and CDR2 FYNNEI come from the germline V gene. V dropped 7 bases and J dropped 2 bases, with 11 bases sitting between them. Here the CDR3 reads CASKRDFNTEAFF. In nucleotides, the CDR3 is TGTGCCAGCAAGAGGGACTTTAACACTGAAGCTTTCTTT.

This sequence joins TRBV11-3 and TRBJ1-2, with D possibly matching TRBD1 (6 bases). Between the trimmed V and J ends, which lost 1 base and 3 bases, there was a span of 9 bases. The CDR3 is made up of 14 amino acids. Germline V gives CDR1 SGHNT, CDR2 YENEEA. DNA of the CDR3: TGTGCCAGCAGCTTAGGTACAGGGTACTATGGCTACACCTTC. Its translation is CASSLGTGYYGYTF.

The chain has TRBV6-5 and TRBJ2-7; D is perhaps TRBD2 (6 bases). Germline V CDR1 and CDR2: MNHEY, SVGAGI. This CDR3 region has 14 residues. Trimming removed 2 bases from V and 0 bases from J, with 8 bases in between. CDR3 loop: CASSYVGSSYEQYF. In DNA form, the CDR3 reads TGTGCCAGCAGTTACGTCGGGAGCTCCTACGAGCAGTACTTC.

CDR3 loop: CASSWIMNHAWTEAFF. CDR3 in DNA: TGTGCCAGCAGCTGGATAATGAACCACGCTTGGACTGAAGCTTTCTTT. The V call is TRBV5-8, the J call TRBJ1-1; D is ambiguous. CDR3 length equals 16 residues. Between the trimmed V and J ends, which lost 3 bases and 5 bases, there was a span of 20 bases. The germline V gene encodes CDR1 SGHTS and CDR2 YDEGEE.

This chain joins TRBV6-6 and TRBJ1-5; D unclear. V lost 2 bases and J lost 1, with 9 bases in between. Germline V lookup: CDR1 MNHNY, CDR2 SVGAGI (reference sequence). There are 15 residues in the CDR3. CDR3 protein: CASSYPAGSNQPQHF. CDR3 sequence (DNA): TGTGCCAGCAGTTACCCCGCCGGGAGCAATCAGCCCCAGCATTTT.

Concerning this clone itself: Other DNA sequences in this sample translate to the same CDR3. The chain joins TRBV3-1 (or the pseudogene TRBV3-2) to TRBJ1-5, with D maybe TRBD1 (5 bases). CDR1 LGHDT and CDR2 YNNKEL come from the germline V gene (reference sequence). The CDR3 covers 13 residues. V was pared by 0 bases and J by 6 bases, with 6 bases between. The CDR3 sequence: CASSQDRVQPQHF. CDR3 in DNA: TGTGCCAGCAGCCAAGACAGGGTTCAGCCCCAGCATTTT.

CDR3 nucleotide sequence: TGTGCCAGCTCACCGGACAGCTCGGCCACTGGAGGTGGCTACACCTTC. Translating it yields CASSPDSSATGGGYTF. The chain links TRBV18 to TRBJ1-2, with a weak D call TRBD1 (6 bases). This CDR3 spans 16 amino acids. V dropped 3 bases and J dropped 7 bases, with 21 bases sitting between them. Per germline, CDR1 KGHSH and CDR2 LQKENI.

The V call is TRBV29-1, the J call TRBJ2-4, with 11 bases identical to TRBD1. Germline V lookup: CDR1 SQVTM, CDR2 ANQGSEA. This CDR3 has 15 residues. The junction had 11 bases not matched to a gene; V was cut back by 7 bases and J by 6 bases. The CDR3 DNA is TGCAGCGCCGAACGGACAGGGGGCGGTGGAAACATTCAGTACTTC. Translated: CSAERTGGGGNIQYF.

V gene TRBV30 combines with J gene TRBJ2-7; D not certain. The CDR3 spans 12 residues. The germline gives CDR1 GTSNPN, CDR2 SVGIG (reference sequence). V was clipped by 8 bases and J by 1 base, with 12 bases between them. Here the CDR3 reads CAALLGSYEQYF. Here the CDR3 DNA reads TGTGCCGCCTTACTGGGATCCTACGAGCAGTACTTC.

This clone has more than one count but fewer than ten. The chain has TRBV6-5 and TRBJ1-5, with 7 bases that match TRBD1. Trimming cost V 8 bases and J 3 bases; bases outside gene matches: 7. The CDR3 is made up of 14 amino acids. The germline V gene has CDR1 MNHEY and CDR2 SVGAGI. As DNA, the CDR3 is TGTGCCAGCTTTCCCGGGACAGACAATCAGCCCCAGCATTTT. Its translation is CASFPGTDNQPQHF.

The chain is built from TRBV5-4 and TRBJ1-1, with D possibly being TRBD1 (6 bases). The CDR3 is 17 residues long. Looked up from germline, CDR1 is SGHNT and CDR2 is YYREEE (reference sequence). Trimming cost V 2 bases and J 0 bases, with 17 bases left between them. CDR3 DNA: TGTGCCAGCAGCTTAGGGTCCGGGGGGCTGATGAACACTGAAGCTTTCTTT. Translating gives CASSLGSGGLMNTEAFF.

V is TRBV7-9 and J is TRBJ2-1; 8 bases match TRBD2. Per the germline V gene, CDR1 is SEHNR and CDR2 is FQNEAQ (reference sequence). The V gene end was trimmed by 5 bases and the J gene end by 3 bases; junction bases not matched to a gene: 9. The CDR3 loop spans 16 amino acids. The CDR3 DNA reads TGTGCCAGCAGCCATGGAAGCGGGGGAGTCTACAATGAGCAGTTCTTC. Translated, it gives CASSHGSGGVYNEQFF.

As DNA, the CDR3 is TGCGCCAGCAGCTCGACAGGTCTCAGTAACTATGGCTACACCTTC. It translates to CASSSTGLSNYGYTF. V usage is TRBV5-1 and J usage is TRBJ1-2, with a possible D match to TRBD1 (6 bases). Trimming shortened V by 3 bases and J by 1 base, and 13 bases separated the two germline ends. The germline CDR1 and CDR2 sequences are SGHRS and YFSETQ. CDR3 length: 15 amino acids.

A few counts support this clone. The CDR3 loop reads CASKGTGSGANVLTF. CDR3 DNA: TGTGCCAGCAAGGGGACGGGTTCGGGGGCCAACGTCCTGACTTTC. V is TRBV6-5 and J is TRBJ2-6; D assignment may be TRBD1 or TRBD2 (5 bases each). Trimming cost V 7 bases and J 4 bases, with 14 bases left between them. This CDR3 is 15 amino acids long. Per the germline V gene, CDR1 is MNHEY and CDR2 is SVGAGI.

The chain couples TRBV5-5 to TRBJ1-4; no reliable D call. Germline V gives CDR1 SGHKS, CDR2 YYEKEE (reference sequence). Trimming cost V 4 bases and J 3 bases, with 13 bases left between them. The CDR3 spans 15 residues. CDR3 nucleotide sequence: TGTGCCAGCAGCGCTTATCCGGGAGCTAATGAAAAACTGTTTTTT. Protein sequence: CASSAYPGANEKLFF.

This chain connects TRBV10-3 to TRBJ1-1; perhaps TRBD1 as D (6 bases). V lost 8 bases and J 3 bases, leaving 16 bases between the germline ends. CDR1 ENHRY and CDR2 SYGVKD come from the germline V gene. The CDR3 runs 14 residues. The CDR3 region has the DNA TGTGCCATCTTAGGGGGGAAGGGAGACACTGAAGCTTTCTTT. Residues: CAILGGKGDTEAFF.

CDR3 sequence reads: CSVTAQENTGELFF. DNA for the CDR3: TGCAGCGTTACCGCGCAGGAGAACACCGGGGAGCTGTTTTTT. This chain uses TRBV29-1 with TRBJ2-2; unclear D gene. The germline V and J ends were trimmed by 5 bases and 1 base, with 11 bases remaining between them. CDR3 length: 14 residues. Germline values: CDR1 SQVTM, CDR2 ANQGSEA.

The chain joins TRBV3-1 (or the pseudogene TRBV3-2) to TRBJ1-3; TRBD1 matches at 7 bases. The CDR3 totals 15 residues. Germline V gene lookup returns CDR1 LGHDT and CDR2 YNNKEL (reference sequence). The trim removed 7 bases at V and 4 bases at J, leaving 10 bases unmatched. Here the CDR3 reads CASKRGGLAGNTIYF. DNA of the CDR3: TGTGCCAGCAAACGAGGGGGCTTGGCAGGAAACACCATATATTTT.

The chain employs TRBV29-1 and TRBJ2-7; 7 positions match TRBD1. J gave up 7 bases and V 6 bases, and 15 bases lay outside the gene matches. This CDR3 has 14 residues. From germline, CDR1 is SQVTM and CDR2 ANQGSEA. The CDR3 reads CSVLRDRDPGEQYF. CDR3 nucleotide sequence: TGCAGCGTCCTACGCGACAGGGACCCAGGGGAGCAGTACTTC.

The chain combines TRBV5-1 with TRBJ1-6; possibly TRBD1 for D (5 bases). The CDR3 is 14 residues long. Per the germline V gene, CDR1 is SGHRS and CDR2 is YFSETQ. Trimming took off 6 bases at V and 7 bases at J, with 14 bases between the two ends. DNA for the CDR3: TGCGCCAGCACACCGGGACCGGGGAATTCACCCCTCCACTTT. The encoded protein is CASTPGPGNSPLHF.

The CDR3 coding sequence is TGCGCCAGCAGCCAGGACCCGGGACCCCATTATGGCTACACCTTC. It specifies CASSQDPGPHYGYTF. This chain links TRBV4-1 with TRBJ1-2, with D possibly matching TRBD1 (5 bases). Trimming left V 3 bases short and J 5 bases short, with 16 bases between. The germline V gene has CDR1 MGHRA and CDR2 YSYEKL. The CDR3 has 15 amino acids.